These 18 T cell receptor beta chains were all obtained from the same sample, sequenced in a study of blood T cell repertoires in COVID-19. The table came from immunoSEQ multiplex PCR; TCRdb's copy has only in-frame clones and leaves some out. The repertoire holds 95,000 to 120,000 clones, with approximately 81% as singletons. The sequenced material came from peripheral blood. Receptors originate from a man in his fifties or sixties with acute or convalescent COVID-19.

CDR3 DNA sequence: TGTGCCAGCAGCGGCGGGACAGATAATTCACCCCTCCACTTT. The encoded protein is CASSGGTDNSPLHF. J is TRBJ1-6 and V is TRBV9, with 7 bases matching TRBD1. The germline V gene encodes CDR1 SGDLS and CDR2 YYNGEE. Losses at the gene ends were 3 bases for V and 5 bases for J; bases not matched to a gene: 2. The CDR3 totals 14 residues.

The chain combines TRBV6-5 with TRBJ1-1, with D hard to call. The CDR3 length is 13 residues. Trimming shortened V by 8 bases and J by 3 bases, and 13 bases separated the two germline ends. CDR1 is MNHEY and CDR2 is SVGAGI in the germline V gene. CDR3 DNA sequence: TGTGCCAGCTGGCCGGCCGGGTACACTGAAGCTTTCTTT. This sequence encodes CASWPAGYTEAFF.

CDR3 in amino acids: CASSDGTGDTGELFF. CDR3 nucleotide sequence: TGTGCCAGCAGTGACGGGACAGGGGACACCGGGGAGCTGTTTTTT. The chain recombines TRBV6-4 with TRBJ2-2; 10 bases map to TRBD1. The germline V gene has CDR1 MRHNA and CDR2 SNTAGT. Trimming at V came to 2 bases and at J to 3 bases, leaving 0 bases not matched to a gene. This CDR3 contains 15 residues.

The chain links TRBV9 to TRBJ1-2; 8 bases align to TRBD1. Germline V CDR1 and CDR2: SGDLS, YYNGEE. V trimming: 5 bases; J trimming: 0 bases; junction bases outside the gene matches: 9. CDR3 length: 16 amino acids. CDR3 region: CASSEARQGTNYGYTF. CDR3 DNA: TGTGCCAGCAGTGAAGCCAGACAGGGGACTAACTATGGCTACACCTTC.

The chain combines TRBV12-5 with TRBJ1-2; perhaps TRBD1 as D (5 bases). The V gene's germline CDR1 is LGHNT and CDR2 FRNRAP. CDR3 length: 15 amino acids. With 3 bases removed from V and 0 bases from J, the gap between germline ends came to 11 bases. CDR3 DNA sequence: TGTGCTAGTGGTTTATATGCAGGGACTAACTATGGCTACACCTTC. This encodes CASGLYAGTNYGYTF. The full variable domain, with the rest looked up from reference TRBV12-5 and TRBJ1-2, is DARVTQTPRHKVTEMGQEVTMRCQPILGHNTVFWYRQTMMQGLELLAYFRNRAPLDDSGMPKDRFSAEMPDATLATLKIQPSEPRDSAVYFCASGLYAGTNYGYTFGSGTRLTVV.

This clone was found a few times. The chain is built from TRBV19 and TRBJ2-1; no clear D gene. The ends were cut back, 3 bases at V and 7 bases at J, with 10 bases in the middle. The CDR3 length is 13 residues. Germline V gene sequence: CDR1 LNHDA, CDR2 SQIVND (reference sequence). The CDR3 here is CASSIQRTNEQFF. In nucleotides, the CDR3 is TGTGCCAGTAGTATTCAGCGAACTAATGAGCAGTTCTTC.

This sequence joins TRBV4-2 and TRBJ1-2, with 7 bases identical to TRBD1. Germline V gives CDR1 LGHNA, CDR2 YNFKEQ. The V and J ends lost 3 bases and 0 bases, in that order; junction bases with no gene match: 4. The length of the CDR3 is 15 residues. The CDR3 DNA reads TGTGCCAGCAGCCACCCCGGGACAGCTAACTATGGCTACACCTTC. This encodes CASSHPGTANYGYTF.

In DNA, the CDR3 is TGTGCCAGCTCACCACTGGAAGGAGGCTCTGGAAACACCATATATTTT. This translates into CASSPLEGGSGNTIYF. The rearrangement joins TRBV18 to TRBJ1-3; no clear D gene. V was clipped by 1 base and J by 0 bases, with 10 bases between them. The CDR3 totals 16 residues. Per germline, CDR1 KGHSH and CDR2 LQKENI.

This clone was found once. The chain recombines TRBV6-5 with TRBJ1-2; TRBD1 agrees at 9 bases. The J segment lost 6 bases and the V segment lost 0 bases, leaving 5 bases of the junction unmatched. This CDR3 contains 15 residues. CDR1 MNHEY and CDR2 SVGAGI come from the germline V gene. This CDR3 reads CASSYSSDRGHGYTF. The CDR3 DNA reads as TGTGCCAGCAGTTACTCGTCGGACAGGGGACATGGCTACACCTTC.

The rearrangement uses TRBV7-3 and TRBJ2-3; TRBD2 matches 13 bases. V shed 5 bases, J shed 4 bases, and the junction held 9 bases outside the gene matches. The germline gives CDR1 SGHTA, CDR2 FQGTGA. The CDR3 runs 17 residues. CDR3 protein: CASSPTSGGYRPDTQYF. The CDR3 DNA reads TGTGCCAGCAGCCCGACTAGCGGGGGGTACCGGCCAGATACGCAGTATTTT.

The rearrangement links TRBV4-2 to TRBJ1-5; TRBD1 aligns across 7 bases. Per the germline V gene, CDR1 is LGHNA and CDR2 is YNFKEQ. The J segment lost 0 bases and the V segment lost 0 bases, leaving 11 bases of the junction unmatched. The CDR3 runs to 19 residues. CDR3 in amino acids: CASSQESGQTLYSNQPQHF. The CDR3 DNA is TGTGCCAGCAGCCAAGAATCGGGACAGACTCTCTATAGCAATCAGCCCCAGCATTTT.

The chain couples TRBV19 to TRBJ1-1; maybe TRBD1 (6 bases). CDR1 is LNHDA and CDR2 is SQIVND in the germline V gene (reference sequence). The CDR3 runs 16 residues. The V end lost 6 bases, the J end lost 5 bases, and 22 bases lay between the germline ends. CDR3 protein: CASRTTYGGARTEAFF. The CDR3 DNA reads TGTGCCAGTAGGACGACCTATGGGGGGGCGAGGACTGAAGCTTTCTTT.

The chain recombines TRBV6-4 with TRBJ2-2; D is uncertain. The germline V gene has CDR1 MRHNA and CDR2 SNTAGT. The CDR3 length is 14 residues. The ends were cut back, 4 bases at V and 2 bases at J, with 8 bases in the middle. CDR3 residues: CASSAVTNTGELFF. Written as DNA, the CDR3 is TGTGCCAGCAGTGCCGTGACAAACACCGGGGAGCTGTTTTTT.

The CDR3 DNA reads TGTGCCAGCAGTTACCCTCACAGGGGGCGCTTAAGCGAGCAGTACGTC. Its protein product is CASSYPHRGRLSEQYV. The rearrangement joins TRBV6-2 or TRBV6-3 to TRBJ2-7; 9 bases align to TRBD1. The germline gives CDR1 MNHEY, CDR2 SVGEGT. Trimming at V came to 2 bases and at J to 6 bases, leaving 11 bases not matched to a gene. The CDR3 runs 16 residues.

This rearrangement joins TRBV7-3 to TRBJ1-4; 9 positions agree with TRBD1. The germline gives CDR1 SGHTA, CDR2 FQGTGA. The CDR3 spans 19 residues. The junction had 8 bases not matched to a gene; V was cut back by 0 bases and J by 0 bases. CDR3 in DNA: TGTGCCAGCAGCTTAACGTTAAACGGGACAGGGACAACTAATGAAAAACTGTTTTTT. Translated: CASSLTLNGTGTTNEKLFF.

The chain has TRBV19 and TRBJ1-4; D might be TRBD1 (5 bases). The CDR3 has 16 residues. Germline V gene data show CDR1 as LNHDA and CDR2 as SQIVND (reference sequence). V lost 5 bases, J lost 6 bases, and 19 bases lay in between. The CDR3 DNA reads TGTGCCAGTAGTCGCGGGACTCGGTTTTCGGATGAAAAACTGTTTTTT. Its translation: CASSRGTRFSDEKLFF.

A single count supports this clone. The V gene is TRBV5-1, the J gene TRBJ2-5, with 9 bases lining up with TRBD1. The germline V gene has CDR1 SGHRS and CDR2 YFSETQ. Trimming took 1 base from V and 5 from J; bases not matched to a gene: 6. This CDR3 spans 15 amino acids. CDR3 sequence (DNA): TGCGCCAGCAGCTTGACAGGGGGCGCATTGGAGACCCAGTACTTC. Its protein product is CASSLTGGALETQYF. The entire variable domain, with the rest obtained from reference TRBV5-1 and TRBJ2-5, is as follows: KAGVTQTPRYLIKTRGQQVTLSCSPISGHRSVSWYQQTPGQGLQFLFEYFSETQRNKGNFPGRFSGRQFSNSRSEMNVSTLELGDSALYLCASSLTGGALETQYFGPGTRLLVL.

The V gene is TRBV24-1, the J gene TRBJ1-2; 7 positions match TRBD1. The V gene's germline CDR1 is KGHDR and CDR2 SFDVKD. The CDR3 consists of 12 residues. V shed 7 bases and J 7 bases; nucleotides not matched to a gene: 5. Here the CDR3 reads CATRETGCGYTF. In DNA, the CDR3 is TGTGCCACCAGGGAGACAGGGTGTGGCTACACCTTC.